A selection of T cell receptor beta chains follows, all from one sample in a study of response to subunit inactivated influenza vaccine. Each CDR3 protein is one row after TCRdb ran MiXCR on the RT-PCR reads. The table has more than 450,000 distinct CDR3 sequences, under 9% seen once; the top ten hold over 10%. Sequenced here: PBMCs from blood, sampled around 25 months after vaccination. Receptor source: a man between 50 and 69 years old who received an inactivated influenza vaccine. CDR3s include the opening cysteine and the closing phenylalanine or tryptophan. A D gene is named only where the DNA matches it firmly. Clone size is shown for a subset of rows, as once, few, many or a class of expanded clone.

>TRBJ2-7|TRBD1|TRBV20-1|few|13
CSALVTGLGEQYF
TGCAGTGCTTTAGTGACAGGGTTAGGCGAGCAGTACTTC
>TRBJ2-2|.|TRBV5-1|.|15
CASSLESGGIGELFF
TGCGCCAGCAGCTTGGAGTCAGGGGGGATCGGGGAGCTGTTTTTT
>TRBJ2-7|.|TRBV25-1|many|11
CASRAGSEQYF
TGTGCCAGCAGGGCGGGTAGCGAGCAGTACTTC
>TRBJ2-5|.|TRBV6-1|few|13
CASSRGTGLAQYF
TGTGCCAGCAGCCGCGGAACAGGGCTGGCCCAGTACTTC
>TRBJ2-7|TRBD1|TRBV5-1|.|13
CASSITGEYEQYF
TGCGCCAGCAGCATTACAGGGGAGTACGAGCAGTACTTC
>TRBJ1-4|.|TRBV20-1|few|14
CSAPLDGAGGKLFF
TGCAGTGCTCCCCTCGACGGCGCTGGGGGGAAACTGTTTTTT
>TRBJ2-5|TRBD1|TRBV12-5|.|13
CASGPDRRETQYF
TGTGCTAGTGGCCCGGACAGGCGGGAGACCCAGTACTTC
>TRBJ2-3|TRBD1|TRBV2|many|15
CASSSRQGRTDTQYF
TGTGCCAGCAGCTCCCGACAGGGAAGGACAGATACGCAGTATTTT
>TRBJ2-2|.|TRBV15|few|13
CATSSTRTGELFF
TGTGCCACCAGCTCCACGAGGACCGGGGAGCTGTTTTTT
>TRBJ1-1|.|TRBV5-6|few|14
CASSSGVGWDEAFF
TGTGCCAGCAGCTCAGGGGTAGGTTGGGATGAAGCTTTCTTT
>TRBJ2-7|TRBD1|TRBV5-6|many|13
CASSKDRVWEQYF
TGTGCCAGCAGCAAGGACAGGGTGTGGGAGCAGTACTTC
>TRBJ2-7|TRBD1|TRBV19|few|15
CASRKGTDQTYEQYF
TGTGCCAGTAGAAAAGGGACAGATCAGACCTACGAGCAGTACTTC
>TRBJ2-5|TRBD2|TRBV20-1|.|18
CSARDFLAGGGLSETQYF
TGCAGTGCTAGAGATTTCCTAGCGGGAGGGGGGCTATCGGAGACCCAGTACTTC
>TRBJ1-1|.|TRBV7-2|.|15
CASRQSGLQGTEAFF
TGTGCCAGCAGACAATCAGGCCTCCAGGGGACTGAAGCTTTCTTT
>TRBJ2-6|.|TRBV18|.|18
CASSLDRLGGAGANVLTF
TGTGCCAGCTCACTCGACAGACTCGGGGGCGCTGGGGCCAACGTCCTGACTTTC
>TRBJ1-3|.|TRBV12-3/TRBV12-4|.|14
CASSPQISGNTIYF
TGTGCCAGCAGTCCACAGATTTCTGGAAACACCATATATTTT
>TRBJ2-5|.|TRBV6-5|few|14
CASSYGIRGETQYF
TGTGCCAGCAGTTACGGCATAAGAGGGGAGACCCAGTACTTC
>TRBJ2-1|.|TRBV4-2|.|13
CASSQAHVNEQFF
TGTGCCAGCAGCCAAGCCCATGTTAATGAGCAGTTCTTC
>TRBJ2-5|TRBD2|TRBV3-1|.|14
CASSPPGGGETQYF
TGTGCCAGCAGCCCCCCGGGGGGGGGAGAGACCCAGTACTTC
>TRBJ1-2|TRBD1|TRBV5-6|few|15
CASSASIRDSYGYTF
TGTGCCAGCAGCGCCTCCATCCGGGACAGCTATGGCTACACCTTC
>TRBJ1-6|.|TRBV4-1|.|16
CASSQFAGSGNSPLHF
TGCGCCAGCAGCCAATTCGCAGGGAGTGGGAATTCACCCCTCCACTTT
>TRBJ2-1|.|TRBV6-1|few|12
CASGGASYEQFF
TGTGCCAGCGGGGGGGCCTCTTATGAGCAGTTCTTC
>TRBJ1-1|.|TRBV10-3|many|15
CAISEKRDTGSEAFF
TGTGCCATCAGTGAGAAGAGGGACACTGGCTCTGAAGCTTTCTTT
>TRBJ2-7|.|TRBV5-1|many|14
CASSLGDIAYEQYF
TGCGCCAGCAGCTTAGGGGACATTGCCTACGAGCAGTACTTC
>TRBJ1-5|.|TRBV7-2|many|15
CASSLVSGARQPQHF
TGTGCCAGCAGCTTAGTTTCAGGGGCACGCCAGCCCCAGCATTTT
>TRBJ2-5|.|TRBV6-2/TRBV6-3|.|14
CASSYSSTQETQYF
TGTGCCAGCAGTTACTCGTCTACTCAAGAGACCCAGTACTTC
>TRBJ2-1|.|TRBV7-2|.|15
CASSPDSGSYNEQFF
TGTGCCAGCAGCCCGGATAGCGGTTCCTACAATGAGCAGTTCTTC
>TRBJ1-2|TRBD1|TRBV10-3|many|14
CATRPSGGDYGYTF
TGTGCCACCAGACCATCAGGGGGCGACTATGGCTACACCTTC
>TRBJ2-6|.|TRBV27|.|17
CASSLWPGPSGANVLTF
TGTGCCAGCAGTTTATGGCCAGGGCCCTCTGGGGCCAACGTCCTGACTTTC
>TRBJ2-3|.|TRBV5-4|.|13
CASSFTERDTQYF
TGTGCCAGCAGCTTTACGGAACGAGATACGCAGTATTTT
>TRBJ2-1|TRBD1|TRBV4-1|many|14
CASSYDRAYNEQFF
TGCGCCAGCAGCTATGACAGGGCCTACAATGAGCAGTTCTTC
>TRBJ2-1|.|TRBV4-3|many|17
CASSPRVALFTTDEQFF
TGCGCCAGCAGCCCTCGGGTGGCACTTTTTACCACGGATGAGCAGTTCTTC
>TRBJ2-5|TRBD1|TRBV2|many|15
CASQPQGTGRETQYF
TGTGCCAGCCAACCCCAAGGGACAGGGCGAGAGACCCAGTACTTC
>TRBJ2-1|.|TRBV12-3/TRBV12-4|medium-sized|12
CASSPPGNEQFF
TGTGCCAGCAGCCCCCCAGGCAATGAGCAGTTCTTC
>TRBJ2-5|TRBD1|TRBV4-2|few|15
CASSQNLGQQETQYF
TGTGCCAGCAGCCAAAACCTGGGACAGCAAGAGACCCAGTACTTC
>TRBJ2-2|.|TRBV11-2|few|14
CASSSLRVTGELFF
TGTGCCAGCAGCTCCCTCCGGGTCACCGGGGAGCTGTTTTTT
>TRBJ2-5|TRBD2|TRBV20-1|.|17
CSARDAGTSGVWETQYF
TGCAGTGCTAGAGACGCCGGGACTAGCGGGGTATGGGAGACCCAGTACTTC
>TRBJ2-3|.|TRBV4-3|few|15
CASSQDSRSTDTQYF
TGCGCCAGCAGCCAAGATTCACGGAGCACAGATACGCAGTATTTT
>TRBJ1-1|TRBD1|TRBV3-1|few|14
CASRLGTGITEAFF
TGTGCCAGCAGACTCGGGACAGGGATCACTGAAGCTTTCTTT
>TRBJ2-1|TRBD1|TRBV6-1|few|18
CASRRGWEKGQVYNEQFF
TGTGCCAGCAGACGTGGCTGGGAGAAGGGACAGGTATACAATGAGCAGTTCTTC
>TRBJ2-1|.|TRBV12-3/TRBV12-4|many|14
CASSLLGPYNEQFF
TGTGCCAGCAGCCTTCTTGGGCCTTACAATGAGCAGTTCTTC
>TRBJ1-1|.|TRBV12-3/TRBV12-4|many|15
CASSHNRDKNTEAFF
TGTGCCAGCAGTCACAACCGGGACAAGAACACTGAAGCTTTCTTT
>TRBJ1-1|.|TRBV4-1|.|11
CASSQEGGAFF
TGCGCCAGCAGCCAAGAAGGAGGAGCTTTCTTT
>TRBJ1-2|TRBD1|TRBV12-3/TRBV12-4|many|15
CASSLGTGPGYGYTF
TGTGCCAGCAGTTTAGGGACAGGGCCGGGCTATGGCTACACCTTC
>TRBJ2-2|TRBD1|TRBV6-1|many|15
CASSRGQGRIGELFF
TGTGCCAGCAGCCGGGGACAGGGAAGGATCGGGGAGCTGTTTTTT
>TRBJ2-2|.|TRBV10-3|many|15
CAIRPDSFSTGELFF
TGTGCCATCAGACCGGACAGCTTTTCCACCGGGGAGCTGTTTTTT
>TRBJ2-5|TRBD2|TRBV5-1|many|16
CASSPRPSGRSETQYF
TGCGCCAGCAGCCCGAGGCCTAGCGGGAGATCGGAGACCCAGTACTTC
>TRBJ2-1|.|TRBV14|many|12
CASSQDSYRQFF
TGTGCCAGCAGCCAAGATTCCTATCGGCAGTTCTTC
>TRBJ1-1|TRBD1|TRBV7-3|few|14
CASSLRGGRSEAFF
TGTGCCAGCAGCTTAAGAGGGGGCAGGTCTGAAGCTTTCTTT
>TRBJ2-3|TRBD2|TRBV7-2|.|17
CASSLHPGLASTDTQYF
TGTGCCAGCAGCTTACACCCCGGACTAGCTTCGACTGATACGCAGTATTTT
>TRBJ1-1|.|TRBV4-1|many|15
CASSQGPVPGTEAFF
TGCGCCAGCAGCCAAGGTCCCGTCCCCGGCACTGAAGCTTTCTTT
>TRBJ1-5|.|TRBV7-9|few|16
CASSLVSGESNQPQHF
TGTGCCAGCAGCTTAGTTTCTGGGGAGAGCAATCAGCCCCAGCATTTT
>TRBJ2-1|TRBD1|TRBV12-3/TRBV12-4|few|17
CASTPPGGTGGYNEQFF
TGTGCCAGCACTCCCCCCGGCGGGACAGGGGGATACAATGAGCAGTTCTTC
>TRBJ1-2|TRBD1|TRBV4-2|many|15
CASSQDIGTDYGYTF
TGTGCCAGCAGCCAAGACATAGGGACAGACTATGGCTACACCTTC
>TRBJ1-3|.|TRBV7-2|.|12
CASSLEAGTIYF
TGTGCCAGCAGCTTAGAGGCGGGCACCATATATTTT
>TRBJ2-7|.|TRBV6-1|.|13
CASSEGTLYEQYF
TGTGCCAGCAGTGAGGGTACCCTATACGAGCAGTACTTC
>TRBJ2-5|.|TRBV4-3|many|13
CASSPGDQETQYF
TGCGCCAGCAGCCCAGGGGATCAAGAGACCCAGTACTTC
>TRBJ2-5|.|TRBV12-3/TRBV12-4|.|13
CASTPGGPGPQYF
TGTGCCAGCACCCCGGGGGGCCCAGGCCCCCAGTACTTC